The 32 T cell receptor beta chains listed next were all sequenced from one sample in a study of early T cells in non-severe SARS-CoV-2 infection. One entry per CDR3 protein, called by TCRdb with MiXCR from the 5' RACE reads. This sample yields 50,000 to 80,000 distinct CDR3 sequences, of which 4% to 5.5% are seen a single time; just under 5% belongs to the top ten. The sequenced material came from whole blood. These receptors all stem from an adult who was a healthcare worker with PCR-confirmed SARS-CoV-2 infection or an uninfected control (not recorded which).

There are many counts of this clonotype. The chain carries TRBV4-3 and TRBJ1-3, with unresolved D. The CDR3 has 17 residues. Trimming left V 2 bases short and J 0 bases short, with 14 bases between. Per the germline V gene, CDR1 is LGHNA and CDR2 is YSLEER. CDR3: CASSQRIDTHSGNTIYF. CDR3 sequence (DNA): TGCGCCAGCAGCCAAAGAATAGACACCCACTCTGGAAACACCATATATTTT.

The sample holds many counts of this clonotype. The rearrangement uses TRBV7-9 and TRBJ1-1; no firm D call. The CDR3 has 11 residues. In germline, CDR1 is SEHNR, CDR2 FQNEAQ (reference sequence). Between the trimmed V and J ends, which lost 5 bases and 4 bases, there was a span of 5 bases. The DNA for the CDR3 is TGTGCCAGCAGCCCTTCCACTGAAGCTTTCTTT. This translates into CASSPSTEAFF.

The table lists this clonotype with many counts. This rearrangement joins TRBV23-1 to TRBJ2-7; the D gene is possibly TRBD1 (7 bases). TRBV23-1 is annotated as an ORF whose role is uncertain. Trimming took off 9 bases at V and 6 bases at J, with 33 bases between the two ends. The CDR3 totals 18 residues. CDR3 nucleotide sequence: TGCGCCAGACCCGGAAACGGTGGGACAGTGACTAGTGAAGGCGAGCAGTACTTC. This gives the protein CARPGNGGTVTSEGEQYF.

In this sample, this clonotype turned up many times. The gene calls are TRBV29-1 and TRBJ2-1, with 7 bases matching TRBD2. The junction had 9 bases not matched to a gene; V was cut back by 7 bases and J by 3 bases. The CDR3 consists of 14 residues. Per germline, CDR1 SQVTM and CDR2 ANQGSEA. In DNA, the CDR3 is TGCAGCGCGGGCGGCGGGAGTATCTACAATGAGCAGTTCTTC. This translates into CSAGGGSIYNEQFF.

The table lists this clonotype with a few counts. CDR3 coding DNA: TGTGCCAGTAGCCCCGGGGGGCAGATCGCTGAAGCTTTCTTT. It specifies CASSPGGQIAEAFF. The V and J genes are TRBV19 and TRBJ1-1; a possible D gene is TRBD1 (6 bases). V shed 6 bases and J shed 6 bases, with 17 bases lying between them. Germline CDR1 is LNHDA and CDR2 is SQIVND (reference sequence). This CDR3 contains 14 residues.

In this sample, this clonotype turned up many times. J is TRBJ2-1 and V is TRBV18, with 10 positions matching TRBD2. There are 15 residues in the CDR3. V was pared by 4 bases and J by 7 bases, with 7 bases of the junction left unmatched. CDR1 is KGHSH, CDR2 LQKENI, per germline. The CDR3, as DNA: TGTGCCAGCTCACTAGGACTAGCGGAGCTAAATGAGCAGTTCTTC. The encoded protein is CASSLGLAELNEQFF.

This clonotype was recorded at least ten times. The chain uses TRBV20-1 and TRBJ2-7, with 10 bases matching TRBD1. There are 14 residues in the CDR3. V shed 5 bases, J shed 3 bases, and the junction held 7 bases outside the gene matches. Germline lookup yields CDR1 DFQATT and CDR2 SNEGSKA (reference sequence). This chain's CDR3 is CSAPGTGALYEQYF. The DNA of the CDR3 is TGCAGTGCTCCCGGGACAGGGGCCCTCTACGAGCAGTACTTC.

Concerning this clonotype: A single base separates this from a much larger clone, so it may be a read error. The CDR3 protein is CASSLGLAAYGQYF. CDR3 DNA sequence: TGTGCCAGCAGCTTAGGACTAGCCGCCTACGGGCAGTACTTC. The rearrangement links TRBV11-1 to TRBJ2-7; 7 bases fit TRBD2. This CDR3 comprises 14 residues. Per the germline V gene, CDR1 is SGHAT and CDR2 is FQDESV (reference sequence).

This clonotype was picked up many times. The genes are TRBV6-5 and TRBJ2-4; 8 bases are shared with TRBD2. Per the germline V gene, CDR1 is MNHEY and CDR2 is SVGAGI. The CDR3 totals 15 residues. J gave up 0 bases and V 6 bases, and 4 bases lay outside the gene matches. Written as DNA, the CDR3 is TGTGCCAGCAGGCCGCTAGCGGGAGCCAAAAACATTCAGTACTTC. It specifies CASRPLAGAKNIQYF.

The chain combines TRBV5-4 with TRBJ2-7, with D possibly matching TRBD1 (5 bases). This CDR3 has 15 amino acids. Germline CDR1 and CDR2: SGHNT and YYREEE (reference sequence). The germline V and J ends were trimmed by 0 bases and 2 bases, with 12 bases remaining between them. This CDR3 is CASSLDPGPTYEQYF. CDR3 DNA sequence: TGTGCCAGCAGCTTGGATCCAGGGCCCACCTACGAGCAGTACTTC.

The chain uses TRBV7-2 and TRBJ2-7, with no clear D. Germline values: CDR1 SGHTA, CDR2 FQGNSA. The CDR3 extends over 12 amino acids. V lost 3 bases, J lost 4 bases, and 7 bases lay in between. CDR3: CASSFSGYEQYF. CDR3 in DNA: TGTGCCAGCAGCTTCTCGGGTTACGAGCAGTACTTC.

This clonotype was counted ten times or more. This chain uses TRBV15 with TRBJ1-1; D ambiguous. V shed 0 bases and J shed 4 bases, with 9 bases lying between them. The CDR3 has 14 amino acids. The germline gives CDR1 LNHNV, CDR2 YYDKDF (reference sequence). CDR3 sequence (DNA): TGTGCCACCAGCAGAGAGGGATTGGGCACTGAAGCTTTCTTT. Translation gives CATSREGLGTEAFF.

This clonotype has a handful of counts. The chain couples TRBV20-1 to TRBJ1-5; no clear D. Between the trimmed V and J ends, which lost 8 bases and 1 base, there was a span of 12 bases. The CDR3 has 13 amino acids. Germline V gives CDR1 DFQATT, CDR2 SNEGSKA (reference sequence). CDR3 sequence (DNA): TGCAGTTTTTTACGGGGAAGCAATCAGCCCCAGCATTTT. Its translation is CSFLRGSNQPQHF.

This clonotype was counted ten times or more. The chain couples TRBV18 to TRBJ1-1; TRBD1 might be the D (6 bases). The CDR3 runs to 12 residues. V was pared by 1 base and J by 7 bases, with 7 bases between. Per the germline V gene, CDR1 is KGHSH and CDR2 is LQKENI. The CDR3 is CASSPQGVEAFF. CDR3 sequence (DNA): TGTGCCAGCTCACCACAGGGGGTTGAAGCTTTCTTT.

This clonotype was counted between two and nine times. The rearrangement links TRBV6-1 to TRBJ2-2, with 9 bases matching TRBD2. CDR1 and CDR2 from the germline V gene are MNHNS and SASEGT. There are 15 residues in the CDR3. J was trimmed by 3 bases and V by 7 bases; bases with no gene match: 6. The CDR3 is CASKISGGYTGELFF. In nucleotides, the CDR3 is TGTGCCAGCAAGATTAGCGGGGGATACACCGGGGAGCTGTTTTTT.

The table lists this clonotype with many counts. This chain joins TRBV2 and TRBJ1-1, with 9 bases fitting TRBD1. V dropped 8 bases and J dropped 5; count of bases not matched to a gene: 6. The germline V gene encodes CDR1 SNHLY and CDR2 FYNNEI. The CDR3 spans 13 residues. This CDR3 is CASGRDRATEAFF. The CDR3 DNA sequence: TGTGCCAGCGGCCGGGACAGGGCGACTGAAGCTTTCTTT.

The table lists this clonotype with many counts. This sequence joins TRBV4-3 and TRBJ2-2, with 9 bases aligning to TRBD2. The CDR3 totals 16 residues. V lost 2 bases and J lost 6; bases outside the gene matches: 7. Germline assignment: CDR1 LGHNA and CDR2 YSLEER. The DNA of the CDR3 is TGCGCCAGCAGCCAAATTGGGACTAGCTGGCCCGGGGAGCTGTTTTTT. Amino acids: CASSQIGTSWPGELFF.

This clonotype was seen many times. The chain is built from TRBV2 and TRBJ2-1; the D is unclear. Germline V lookup: CDR1 SNHLY, CDR2 FYNNEI. This CDR3 contains 11 residues. V dropped 4 bases and J dropped 7 bases, with 5 bases sitting between them. DNA of the CDR3: TGTGCCAGCAGTGTACAGAATGAGCAGTTCTTC. It translates to CASSVQNEQFF.

About this clonotype: This sequence may be a read error, since a much larger clone differs from it by one base. This chain joins TRBV3-1 and TRBJ2-3; no clear D gene. This CDR3 spans 11 amino acids. Per the germline V gene, CDR1 is LGHDT and CDR2 is YNNKEL (reference sequence). Trimming cost V 3 bases and J 5 bases, with 3 bases left between them. This CDR3 is CASSHIDTQYF. The CDR3 bases are TGTGCCAGCAGCCACATAGATACGCAGTATTTT.

The rearrangement joins TRBV6-5 to TRBJ1-1, with 12 positions matching TRBD1. CDR3 size: 17 residues. The germline gives CDR1 MNHEY, CDR2 SVGAGI. The V and J ends lost 4 bases and 5 bases, in that order; junction bases with no gene match: 11. CDR3 sequence reads: CASSSHGTGGLRTEAFF. CDR3 nucleotides: TGTGCCAGCAGTTCGCACGGGACAGGGGGCCTTCGGACTGAAGCTTTCTTT.

This clonotype was observed a handful of times. The chain couples TRBV10-3 to TRBJ2-5; D possibly corresponds to TRBD1 (6 bases). Trimming took 8 bases from V and 1 from J, leaving 11 bases between them. The CDR3 loop spans 13 amino acids. Germline CDR1 is ENHRY and CDR2 is SYGVKD. The CDR3 sequence: CAIGDRPQETQYF. CDR3 nucleotide sequence: TGTGCCATCGGAGACAGGCCCCAAGAGACCCAGTACTTC.

This clonotype appeared many times. V usage is TRBV6-5 and J usage is TRBJ2-2, with D perhaps TRBD2 (6 bases). Looked up from germline, CDR1 is MNHEY and CDR2 is SVGAGI. The length of the CDR3 is 20 residues. Trimming left V 2 bases short and J 3 bases short, with 25 bases between. As DNA, the CDR3 is TGTGCCAGCAGTTACACGGGTCCGGGAGCCTTCTCGAACGACACCGGGGAGCTGTTTTTT. Translation gives CASSYTGPGAFSNDTGELFF.

This clonotype was observed at least ten times. The chain recombines TRBV2 with TRBJ2-2; 8 nucleotides line up with TRBD1. CDR3 length: 14 amino acids. Germline trimming cut 6 bases from V and 4 bases from J; bases unmatched to any gene: 4. Per germline, CDR1 SNHLY and CDR2 FYNNEI. The CDR3 DNA sequence: TGTGCCAGCAGGGGAACAGGGGGCACCGGGGAGCTGTTTTTT. Its protein is CASRGTGGTGELFF.

This clonotype was recorded at least ten times. This chain joins TRBV7-9 and TRBJ1-1; the D is unclear. The CDR3 is 13 residues long. V lost 0 bases to trimming and J lost 8 bases, with 10 bases between them. Looked up from germline, CDR1 is SEHNR and CDR2 is FQNEAQ (reference sequence). The CDR3 nucleotides read TGTGCCAGCAGCTTAGCGTCTCGGCAGGAAGCTTTCTTT. It yields the protein CASSLASRQEAFF. Variable domain in full (rest from reference TRBV7-9 and TRBJ1-1): DTGVSQNPRHKITKRGQNVTFRCDPISEHNRLYWYRQTLGQGPEFLTYFQNEAQLEKSRLLSDRFSAERPKGSFSTLEIQRTEQGDSAMYLCASSLASRQEAFFGQGTRLTVV.

The V gene is TRBV12-3 or TRBV12-4, the J gene TRBJ2-6, with a tentative D call TRBD2 (5 bases). The CDR3 has 14 amino acids. Trimming left V 7 bases short and J 0 bases short, with 7 bases between. CDR3 nucleotides: TGTGCCAGCAAGCGGAGCTCTGGGGCCAACGTCCTGACTTTC. Encoded protein: CASKRSSGANVLTF.

This clonotype was recorded a few times. The chain employs TRBV7-2 and TRBJ2-5; unclear D gene. The length of the CDR3 is 14 residues. Trimming took 6 bases from V and 5 from J, leaving 16 bases between them. Per germline, CDR1 SGHTA and CDR2 FQGNSA. Here the CDR3 DNA reads TGTGCCAGCAGTTTGGACCGTGGTCCGGAGACCCAGTACTTC. Translating gives CASSLDRGPETQYF.

This clonotype was seen ten or more times. This sequence joins TRBV6-1 and TRBJ2-7; weak D call: TRBD2 (5 bases). The CDR3 sequence is 15 residues long. V was cut by 0 bases and J by 2 bases, with 11 bases left in between. Germline CDR1 is MNHNS and CDR2 is SASEGT. The CDR3 is CASSEAWTATYEQYF. DNA of the CDR3: TGTGCCAGCAGTGAAGCTTGGACTGCCACCTACGAGCAGTACTTC.

The table lists this clonotype with many counts. The chain carries TRBV7-9 and TRBJ1-1, with 11 bases aligning to TRBD1. CDR3 length equals 15 residues. The V and J ends lost 6 bases and 4 bases, in that order; junction bases with no gene match: 7. Germline assignment: CDR1 SEHNR and CDR2 FQNEAQ (reference sequence). The CDR3 sequence is CASSLFGTGGTEAFF. The CDR3 DNA is TGTGCCAGCAGTCTCTTCGGGACAGGGGGCACTGAAGCTTTCTTT.

The rearrangement joins TRBV3-1 to TRBJ1-6, with 9 bases aligning to TRBD1. With 4 bases clipped from V and 6 bases from J, the junction kept 4 bases outside the gene matches. Looked up from germline, CDR1 is LGHDT and CDR2 is YNNKEL (reference sequence). This CDR3 is built from 15 residues. The CDR3 DNA follows: TGTGCCAGCAGCCTCCTACAGGGGGCTAATTCACCCCTCCACTTT. It specifies CASSLLQGANSPLHF.

This clonotype showed up just a few times. The chain links TRBV19 to TRBJ2-7; D unresolved. V dropped 3 bases and J dropped 2 bases, with 8 bases sitting between them. CDR1 and CDR2 (germline): LNHDA, SQIVND (reference sequence). CDR3 length: 13 residues. The CDR3 is CASSIGQAYEQYF. The CDR3 bases are TGTGCCAGTAGTATTGGCCAAGCCTACGAGCAGTACTTC.

This clonotype was recorded many times. The V call is TRBV14, the J call TRBJ1-2; 8 bases align to TRBD1. The CDR3 totals 18 residues. Germline lookup yields CDR1 SGHDN and CDR2 FVKESK. The trim removed 4 bases at V and 0 bases at J, leaving 13 bases unmatched. CDR3 nucleotides: TGTGCCAGCAGCCCCCGGGACAGGACCGGACCATCTAACTATGGCTACACCTTC. This sequence encodes CASSPRDRTGPSNYGYTF.

This clonotype was recorded a few times. V usage is TRBV27 and J usage is TRBJ1-3; D not certain. The CDR3 totals 17 residues. Trimming stripped 0 bases from V and 0 bases from J, with 12 bases between. Germline values: CDR1 MNHEY, CDR2 SMNVEV (reference sequence). The CDR3 region is CASSLSGGPDSGNTIYF. The CDR3 DNA is TGTGCCAGCAGTTTATCCGGCGGTCCCGACTCTGGAAACACCATATATTTT.